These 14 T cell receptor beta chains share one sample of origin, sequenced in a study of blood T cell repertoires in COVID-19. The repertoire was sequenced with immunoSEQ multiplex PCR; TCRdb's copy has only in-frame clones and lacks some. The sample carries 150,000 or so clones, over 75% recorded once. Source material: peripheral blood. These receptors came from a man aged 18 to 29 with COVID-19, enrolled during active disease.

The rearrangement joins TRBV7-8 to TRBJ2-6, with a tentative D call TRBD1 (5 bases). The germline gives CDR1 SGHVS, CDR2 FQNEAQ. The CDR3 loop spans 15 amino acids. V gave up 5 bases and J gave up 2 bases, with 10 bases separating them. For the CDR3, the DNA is TGTGCCAGCAGCCCCCGCAGGGCTGGGGCCAACGTCCTGACTTTC. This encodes CASSPRRAGANVLTF.

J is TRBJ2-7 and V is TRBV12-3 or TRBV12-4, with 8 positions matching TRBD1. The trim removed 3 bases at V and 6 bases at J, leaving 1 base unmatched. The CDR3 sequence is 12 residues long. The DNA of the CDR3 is TGTGCCAGCAGTTTCGGACAGGGCGAGCAGTACTTC. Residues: CASSFGQGEQYF.

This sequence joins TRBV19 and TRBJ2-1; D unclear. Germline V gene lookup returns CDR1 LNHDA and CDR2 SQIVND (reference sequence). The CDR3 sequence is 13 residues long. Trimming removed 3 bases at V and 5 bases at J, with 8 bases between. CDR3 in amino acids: CASSMRQNNEQFF. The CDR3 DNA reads TGTGCCAGTAGTATGAGGCAGAACAATGAGCAGTTCTTC. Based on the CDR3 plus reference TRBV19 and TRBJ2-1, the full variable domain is DGGITQSPKYLFRKEGQNVTLSCEQNLNHDAMYWYRQDPGQGLRLIYYSQIVNDFQKGDIAEGYSVSREKKESFPLTVTSAQKNPTAFYLCASSMRQNNEQFFGPGTRLTVL.

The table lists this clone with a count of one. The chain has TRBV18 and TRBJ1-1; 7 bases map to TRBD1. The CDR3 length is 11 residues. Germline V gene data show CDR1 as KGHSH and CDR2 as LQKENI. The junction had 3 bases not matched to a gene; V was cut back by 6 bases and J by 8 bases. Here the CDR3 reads CASSDRVEAFF. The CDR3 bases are TGTGCCAGCTCTGACAGGGTAGAAGCTTTCTTT.

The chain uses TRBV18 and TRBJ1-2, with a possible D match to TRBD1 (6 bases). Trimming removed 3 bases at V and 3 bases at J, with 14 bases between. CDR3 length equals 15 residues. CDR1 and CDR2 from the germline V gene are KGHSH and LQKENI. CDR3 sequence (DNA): TGTGCCAGCTCACCCCCCGGGAAGGGGGACTATGGCTACACCTTC. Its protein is CASSPPGKGDYGYTF.

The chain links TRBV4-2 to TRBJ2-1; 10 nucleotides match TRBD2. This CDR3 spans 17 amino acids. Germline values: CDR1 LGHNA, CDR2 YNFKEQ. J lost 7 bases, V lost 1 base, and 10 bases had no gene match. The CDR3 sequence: CASSQGAPGLASNEQFF. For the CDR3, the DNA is TGTGCCAGCAGCCAAGGGGCACCGGGACTAGCGTCTAATGAGCAGTTCTTC.

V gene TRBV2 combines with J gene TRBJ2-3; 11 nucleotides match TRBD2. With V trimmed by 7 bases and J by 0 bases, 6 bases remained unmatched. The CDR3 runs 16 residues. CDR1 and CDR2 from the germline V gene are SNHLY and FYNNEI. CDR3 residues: CASKLAGAASTDTQYF. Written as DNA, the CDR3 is TGTGCCAGCAAACTAGCGGGAGCCGCTAGCACAGATACGCAGTATTTT. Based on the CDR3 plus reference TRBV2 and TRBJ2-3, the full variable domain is EPEVTQTPSHQVTQMGQEVILRCVPISNHLYFYWYRQILGQKVEFLVSFYNNEISEKSEIFDDQFSVERPDGSNFTLKIRSTKLEDSAMYFCASKLAGAASTDTQYFGPGTRLTVL.

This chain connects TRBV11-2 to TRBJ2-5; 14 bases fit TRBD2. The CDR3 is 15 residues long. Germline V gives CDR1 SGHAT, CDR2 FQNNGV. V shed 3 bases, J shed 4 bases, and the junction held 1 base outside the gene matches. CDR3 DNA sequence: TGTGCCAGCAGCTTTGGACTAGCGGGAGGAGAGACCCAGTACTTC. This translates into CASSFGLAGGETQYF.

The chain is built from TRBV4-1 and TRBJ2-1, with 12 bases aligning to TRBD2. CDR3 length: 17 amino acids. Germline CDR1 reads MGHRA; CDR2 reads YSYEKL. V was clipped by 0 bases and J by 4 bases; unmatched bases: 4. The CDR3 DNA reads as TGCGCCAGCAGCCAAGATCTAGCGGGAGGGGTATACAATGAGCAGTTCTTC. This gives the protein CASSQDLAGGVYNEQFF.

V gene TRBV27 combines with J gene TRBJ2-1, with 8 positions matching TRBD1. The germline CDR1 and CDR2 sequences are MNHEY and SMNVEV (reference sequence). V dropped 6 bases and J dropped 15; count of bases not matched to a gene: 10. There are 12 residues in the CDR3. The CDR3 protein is CASSMTGAGPFF. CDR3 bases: TGTGCCAGCAGCATGACAGGGGCCGGTCCGTTCTTC.

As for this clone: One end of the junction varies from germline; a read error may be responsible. The CDR3: CASSPAGSNEKLLF. The CDR3 nucleotides read TGTGCCAGCTCACCGGCCGGGTCGAATGAAAAACTGCTTTTT. The chain uses TRBV18 and TRBJ1-4; D remains ambiguous. In germline, CDR1 is KGHSH, CDR2 LQKENI. The CDR3 totals 14 residues.

This CDR3 is CASSATGQDSPLHF. The DNA for the CDR3 is TGTGCCAGCAGCGCGACAGGTCAGGATTCACCCCTCCACTTT. The chain recombines TRBV9 with TRBJ1-6; maybe TRBD1 (6 bases). V lost 3 bases and J lost 8, with 12 bases in between. The CDR3 totals 14 residues. Looked up from germline, CDR1 is SGDLS and CDR2 is YYNGEE.

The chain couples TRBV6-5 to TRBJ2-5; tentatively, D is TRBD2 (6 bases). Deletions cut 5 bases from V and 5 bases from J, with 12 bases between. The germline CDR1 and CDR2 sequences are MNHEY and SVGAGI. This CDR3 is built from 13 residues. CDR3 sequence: CASSLSSVETQYF. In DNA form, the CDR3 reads TGTGCCAGCAGTCTCTCTAGCGTGGAGACCCAGTACTTC.

The DNA of the CDR3 is TGTGCCAGCAGCCAAGAATGGGACAGATCCTACAATGAGCAGTTCTTC. It specifies CASSQEWDRSYNEQFF. The genes are TRBV14 and TRBJ2-1; TRBD1 agrees at 7 bases. CDR1 and CDR2 from the germline V gene are SGHDN and FVKESK. The CDR3 is 16 residues long. V shed 0 bases and J 1 base; nucleotides not matched to a gene: 3. Complete variable domain (other parts from reference TRBV14 and TRBJ2-1): EAGVTQFPSHSVIEKGQTVTLRCDPISGHDNLYWYRRVMGKEIKFLLHFVKESKQDESGMPNNRFLAERTGGTYSTLKVQPAELEDSGVYFCASSQEWDRSYNEQFFGPGTRLTVL.